Below, one TCR beta chain is given with its context. Antigen: not known. V gave up 5 bases and J gave up 3 bases; unmatched junction bases: 8. The CDR3 runs 15 residues. Germline CDR1 SEHNR, CDR2 FQNEAQ (reference sequence). TCRdb's copy holds only in-frame clones and misses some; the assay was immunoSEQ multiplex PCR. The sample carries nearly 2 million clones, approximately 95% recorded once. The data stem from a study of shared clonotypes between healthy human individuals. General study points: Shared across a few donors were roughly 4.7% of the naive CD4 clonotypes.

CD45RO-negative, CCR7-positively selected cells formed the naive CD8 fraction, excluding terminally differentiated effector memory CD45RA+ cells. Donors comprised only Caucasian adults living in Nashville, Tennessee. The chain employs TRBV7-9 and TRBJ2-7, with 9 bases that match TRBD2. The sequence was obtained from a man aged 18 to 30 in good health. Sequencing was carried out using naive CD8+ T cells sorted from blood. The CDR3 region is CASSVLASGDYEQYF. The CDR3 DNA reads TGTGCCAGCAGCGTCCTGGCTAGCGGGGACTACGAGCAGTACTTC.